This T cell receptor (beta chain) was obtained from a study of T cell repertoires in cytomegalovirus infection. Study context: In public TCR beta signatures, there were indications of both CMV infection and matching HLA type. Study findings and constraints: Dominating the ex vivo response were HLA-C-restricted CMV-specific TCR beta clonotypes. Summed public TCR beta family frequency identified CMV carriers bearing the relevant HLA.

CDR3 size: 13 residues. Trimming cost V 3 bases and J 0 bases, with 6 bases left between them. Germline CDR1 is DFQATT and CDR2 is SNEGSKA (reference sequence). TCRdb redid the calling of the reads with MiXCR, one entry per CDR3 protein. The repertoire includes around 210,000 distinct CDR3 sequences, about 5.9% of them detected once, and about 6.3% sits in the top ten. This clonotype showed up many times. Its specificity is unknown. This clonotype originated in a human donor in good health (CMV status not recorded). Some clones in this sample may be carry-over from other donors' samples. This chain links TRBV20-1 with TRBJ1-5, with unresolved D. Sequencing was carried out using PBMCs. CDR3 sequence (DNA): TGCAGTGCTAGTAGTGGTAGCAATCAGCCCCAGCATTTT. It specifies CSASSGSNQPQHF.